This note documents a single T cell receptor (beta chain) sequence. As yet, its antigen is unknown. These data belong to a study of shared clonotypes between healthy human individuals. Study findings and constraints: Large sequencing depth failed to make sorted-subset sequencing complete, rarefaction showed.

Generated by immunoSEQ multiplex PCR, the TCRdb table keeps only in-frame clones and is missing some. The sample carries millions of clones, 85% to 95% recorded once. Sequenced input: naive CD4+ T cells from PBMCs. Subset specified: CD45RA+ positively selected. This receptor was obtained from a man aged 18 to 30 in good health. Some clones in this sample may be carry-over from other donors' samples.

The CDR3 nucleotides read TGTGCCAGCAGCCCCCAGGGAAGGCGACCGGGGTCTCGAGAGACCCAGTACTTC. Encoded protein: CASSPQGRRPGSRETQYF. The chain couples TRBV7-3 to TRBJ2-5; D may be TRBD1 or TRBD2 (5 bases each). Trimming shortened V by 5 bases and J by 4 bases, and 26 bases separated the two germline ends. CDR3 size: 18 residues. Germline V gene data show CDR1 as SGHTA and CDR2 as FQGTGA.